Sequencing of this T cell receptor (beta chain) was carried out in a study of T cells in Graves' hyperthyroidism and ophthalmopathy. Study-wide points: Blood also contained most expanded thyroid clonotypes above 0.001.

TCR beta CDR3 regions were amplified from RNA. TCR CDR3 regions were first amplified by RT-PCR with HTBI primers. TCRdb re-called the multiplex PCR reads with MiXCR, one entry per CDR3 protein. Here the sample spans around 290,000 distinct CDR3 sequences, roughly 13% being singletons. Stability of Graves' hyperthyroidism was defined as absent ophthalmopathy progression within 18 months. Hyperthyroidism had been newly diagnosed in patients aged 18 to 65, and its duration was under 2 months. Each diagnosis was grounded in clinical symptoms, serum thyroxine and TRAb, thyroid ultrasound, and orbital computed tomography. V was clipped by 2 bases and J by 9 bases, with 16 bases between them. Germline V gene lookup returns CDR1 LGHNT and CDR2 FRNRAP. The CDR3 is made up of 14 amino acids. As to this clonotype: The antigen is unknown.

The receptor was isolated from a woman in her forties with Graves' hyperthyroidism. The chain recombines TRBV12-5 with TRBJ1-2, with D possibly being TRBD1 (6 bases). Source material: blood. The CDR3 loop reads CASGLLQGLESYTF. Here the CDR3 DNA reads TGTGCTAGTGGTTTGCTCCAGGGGCTGGAGAGCTACACCTTC.